The 11 T cell receptor beta chains below all came from one sample that was sequenced in a study of OX40 agonist ivuxolimab in advanced cancers. Profiling relied on immunoSEQ multiplex PCR, and the TCRdb table lists in-frame clones only, not all of them. The sample contains under 40,000 clones, about 80% of which appear only once. The sample here was CD4+ or CD8+ T cells sorted from blood, taken in a trial of the OX40 agonist ivuxolimab. Receptors originate from an adult with an advanced solid tumor such as melanoma, head and neck, liver or kidney cancer.

The chain links TRBV7-9 to TRBJ2-5; a possible D gene is TRBD2 (7 bases). V gave up 5 bases and J gave up 2 bases, with 12 bases separating them. The CDR3 runs to 14 residues. Looked up from germline, CDR1 is SEHNR and CDR2 is FQNEAQ (reference sequence). CDR3 in DNA: TGTGCCAGCAGCAGGGGGGGGGCGCAAGAGACCCAGTACTTC. This sequence encodes CASSRGGAQETQYF.

The table lists this clone with a count of one. The chain employs TRBV11-2 and TRBJ1-5; 7 positions match TRBD1. V gave up 3 bases and J gave up 2 bases; unmatched junction bases: 7. This CDR3 region has 16 residues. The germline CDR1 and CDR2 sequences are SGHAT and FQNNGV. The CDR3 protein is CASSLGPGGGNQPQHF. The CDR3 bases are TGTGCCAGCAGCTTGGGGCCAGGGGGAGGCAATCAGCCCCAGCATTTT.

This chain links TRBV5-8 with TRBJ1-1; D is unclear. The V end lost 1 base, the J end lost 2 bases, and 0 bases lay between the germline ends. The germline CDR1 and CDR2 sequences are SGHTS and YDEGEE. This CDR3 comprises 11 residues. CDR3 region: CASSLNTEAFF. The DNA for the CDR3 is TGTGCCAGCAGCTTGAACACTGAAGCTTTCTTT.

This clone was detected a few times. Other DNA sequences from this sample encode an identical CDR3 as well. V gene TRBV30 combines with J gene TRBJ1-5; D call uncertain. CDR1 and CDR2 (germline): GTSNPN, SVGIG (reference sequence). Trimming left V 0 bases short and J 2 bases short, with 5 bases between. The CDR3 covers 13 residues. Here the CDR3 reads CAWSVQGNQPQHF. The DNA for the CDR3 is TGTGCCTGGAGTGTTCAGGGCAATCAGCCCCAGCATTTT.

The chain has TRBV6-1 and TRBJ2-2; tentative D call: TRBD2 (5 bases). This CDR3 comprises 15 residues. Germline CDR1 reads MNHNS; CDR2 reads SASEGT. V lost 6 bases to trimming and J lost 6 bases, with 17 bases between them. CDR3 DNA sequence: TGTGCCAGCAGAAAAGGAGGATCAGGTTCCGGGGAGCTGTTTTTT. Its translation is CASRKGGSGSGELFF.

This clone is labeled medium-sized. This chain links TRBV30 with TRBJ1-6; D is possibly TRBD1 (6 bases). CDR1 and CDR2 (germline): GTSNPN, SVGIG (reference sequence). This CDR3 has 14 amino acids. Trimming left V 7 bases short and J 7 bases short, with 17 bases between. The CDR3 sequence is CALLAGTQNSPLHF. The CDR3 nucleotides are TGTGCCTTATTAGCCGGGACACAGAATTCACCCCTCCACTTT.

This clone was counted once. The chain employs TRBV10-1 and TRBJ2-5; 8 bases fit TRBD1. V gave up 6 bases and J gave up 5 bases; unmatched junction bases: 5. Looked up from germline, CDR1 is WNHNN and CDR2 is SYGVQD (reference sequence). The CDR3 runs 13 residues. CDR3 sequence (DNA): TGCGCCAGCAGCCTCGGACAGGGCGAGACCCAGTACTTC. Its translation is CASSLGQGETQYF.

J is TRBJ1-2 and V is TRBV6-1; TRBD1 matches 9 bases. This CDR3 region has 15 residues. Germline V lookup: CDR1 MNHNS, CDR2 SASEGT. V shed 0 bases, J shed 2 bases, and the junction held 1 base outside the gene matches. The CDR3 spells CASSEATGGNYGYTF. Written as DNA, the CDR3 is TGTGCCAGCAGTGAAGCCACAGGGGGCAACTATGGCTACACCTTC.

V gene TRBV5-1 combines with J gene TRBJ2-5; TRBD2 matches at 11 bases. Germline CDR1 is SGHRS and CDR2 is YFSETQ. The trim removed 2 bases at V and 3 bases at J, leaving 18 bases unmatched. This CDR3 comprises 20 residues. This chain's CDR3 is CASSFLTSGARPGKKETQYF. Here the CDR3 DNA reads TGCGCCAGCAGCTTTCTGACTAGCGGGGCCCGCCCAGGAAAAAAAGAGACCCAGTACTTC.

The rearrangement links TRBV6-1 to TRBJ1-5; unclear D gene. The germline V gene has CDR1 MNHNS and CDR2 SASEGT. V lost 3 bases, J lost 9 bases, and 9 bases lay in between. CDR3 size: 12 residues. The CDR3 nucleotides are TGTGCCAGCAGTGACCCGGTGGCGCCCCAGCATTTT. Translating it yields CASSDPVAPQHF.

The rearrangement uses TRBV28 and TRBJ2-7, with a tentative D call TRBD2 (5 bases). This CDR3 contains 13 residues. Looked up from germline, CDR1 is MDHEN and CDR2 is SYDVKM. With 6 bases removed from V and 4 bases from J, the gap between germline ends came to 13 bases. As DNA, the CDR3 is TGTGCCAGCAGCCCGGGATTTCTTTACGAGCAGTACTTC. Its translation is CASSPGFLYEQYF.